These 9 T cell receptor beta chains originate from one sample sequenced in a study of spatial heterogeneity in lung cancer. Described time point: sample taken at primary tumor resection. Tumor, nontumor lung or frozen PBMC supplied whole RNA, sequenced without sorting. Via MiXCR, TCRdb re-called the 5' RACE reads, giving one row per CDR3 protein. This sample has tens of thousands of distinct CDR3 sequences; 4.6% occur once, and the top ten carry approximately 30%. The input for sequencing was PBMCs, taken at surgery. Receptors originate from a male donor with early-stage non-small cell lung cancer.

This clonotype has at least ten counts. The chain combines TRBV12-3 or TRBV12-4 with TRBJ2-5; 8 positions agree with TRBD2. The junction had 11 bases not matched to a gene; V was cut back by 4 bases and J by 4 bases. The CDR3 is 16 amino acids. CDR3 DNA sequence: TGTGCCAGCAGTTCCTTTGCGGGGGGTATGCGAGAGACCCAGTACTTC. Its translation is CASSSFAGGMRETQYF.

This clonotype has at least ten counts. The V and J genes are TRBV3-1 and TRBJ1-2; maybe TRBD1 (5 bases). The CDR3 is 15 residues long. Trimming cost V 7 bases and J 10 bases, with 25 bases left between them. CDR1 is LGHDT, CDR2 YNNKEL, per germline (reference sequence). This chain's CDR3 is CASNFWGREVKDYTF. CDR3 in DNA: TGTGCCAGCAACTTTTGGGGCAGAGAAGTGAAGGACTACACCTTC. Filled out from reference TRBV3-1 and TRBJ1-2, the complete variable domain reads DTAVSQTPKYLVTQMGNDKSIKCEQNLGHDTMYWYKQDSKKFLKIMFSYNNKELIINETVPNRFSPKSPDKAHLNLHINSLELGDSAVYFCASNFWGREVKDYTFGSGTRLTVV.

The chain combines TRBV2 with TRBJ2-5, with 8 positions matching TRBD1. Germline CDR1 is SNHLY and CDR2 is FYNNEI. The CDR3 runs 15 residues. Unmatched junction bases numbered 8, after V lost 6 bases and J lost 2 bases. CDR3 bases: TGTGCCAGCAGCTACACTACAGGGGGACAAGAGACCCAGTACTTC. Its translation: CASSYTTGGQETQYF.

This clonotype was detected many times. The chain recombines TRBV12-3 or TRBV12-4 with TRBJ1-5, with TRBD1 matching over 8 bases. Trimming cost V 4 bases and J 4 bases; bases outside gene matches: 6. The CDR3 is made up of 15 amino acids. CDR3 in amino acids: CASSYRQGLNQPQHF. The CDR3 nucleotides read TGTGCCAGCAGTTACCGACAGGGGTTAAATCAGCCCCAGCATTTT.

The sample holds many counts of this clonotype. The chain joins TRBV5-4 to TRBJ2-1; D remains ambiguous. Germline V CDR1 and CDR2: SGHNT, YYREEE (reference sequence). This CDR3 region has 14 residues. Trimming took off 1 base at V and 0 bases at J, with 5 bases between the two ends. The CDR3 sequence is CASSLLASYNEQFF. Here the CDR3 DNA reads TGTGCCAGCAGCTTGCTCGCCTCCTACAATGAGCAGTTCTTC.

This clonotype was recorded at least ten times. The CDR3 DNA reads TGTGCCAGTGGAGGGGAAGACTTGCGGGAGCAGTACTTC. This codes for CASGGEDLREQYF. The V and J genes are TRBV27 and TRBJ2-7; D perhaps matches TRBD2 (6 bases). Trimming cost V 9 bases and J 7 bases, with 19 bases left between them. The germline V gene encodes CDR1 MNHEY and CDR2 SMNVEV (reference sequence). The CDR3 extends over 13 amino acids.

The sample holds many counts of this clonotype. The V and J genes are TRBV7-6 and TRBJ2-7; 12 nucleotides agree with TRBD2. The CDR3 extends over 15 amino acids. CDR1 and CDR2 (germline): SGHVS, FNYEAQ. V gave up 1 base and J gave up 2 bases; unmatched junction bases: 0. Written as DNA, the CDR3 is TGTGCCAGCAGCTTAGGACTAGCGGGAGCCTACGAGCAGTACTTC. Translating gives CASSLGLAGAYEQYF.

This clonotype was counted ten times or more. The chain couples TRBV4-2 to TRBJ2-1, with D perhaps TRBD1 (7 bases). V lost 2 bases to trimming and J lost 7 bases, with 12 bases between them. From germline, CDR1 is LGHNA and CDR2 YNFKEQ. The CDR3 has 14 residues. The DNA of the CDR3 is TGTGCCAGCAGCCAACCACAGGGGAGGAATGAGCAGTTCTTC. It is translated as CASSQPQGRNEQFF.

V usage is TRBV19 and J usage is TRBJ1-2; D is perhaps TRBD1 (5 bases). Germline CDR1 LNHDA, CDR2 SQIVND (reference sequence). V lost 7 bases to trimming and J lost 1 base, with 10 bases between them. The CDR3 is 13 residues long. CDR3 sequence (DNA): TGTGCCAGTAATAGGGACTTTAACTATGGCTACACCTTC. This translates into CASNRDFNYGYTF.